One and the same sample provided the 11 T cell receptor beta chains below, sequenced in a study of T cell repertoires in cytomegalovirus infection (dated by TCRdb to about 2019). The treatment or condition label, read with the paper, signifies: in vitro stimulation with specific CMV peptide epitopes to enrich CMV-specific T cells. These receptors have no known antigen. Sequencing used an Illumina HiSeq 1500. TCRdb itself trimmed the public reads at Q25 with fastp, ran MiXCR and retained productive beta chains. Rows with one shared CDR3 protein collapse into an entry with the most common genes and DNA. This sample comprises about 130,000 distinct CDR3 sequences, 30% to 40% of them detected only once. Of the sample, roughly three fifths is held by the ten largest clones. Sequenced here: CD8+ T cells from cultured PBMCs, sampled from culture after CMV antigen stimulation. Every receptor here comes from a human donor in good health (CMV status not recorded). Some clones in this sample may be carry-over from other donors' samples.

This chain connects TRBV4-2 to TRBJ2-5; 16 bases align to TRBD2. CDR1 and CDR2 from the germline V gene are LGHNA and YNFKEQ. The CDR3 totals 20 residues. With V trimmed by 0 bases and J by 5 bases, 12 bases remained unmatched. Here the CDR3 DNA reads TGTGCCAGCAGCCAAGACGGACCCGGGACTAGCGGGGGGGTGTGGGAGACCCAGTACTTC. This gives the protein CASSQDGPGTSGGVWETQYF.

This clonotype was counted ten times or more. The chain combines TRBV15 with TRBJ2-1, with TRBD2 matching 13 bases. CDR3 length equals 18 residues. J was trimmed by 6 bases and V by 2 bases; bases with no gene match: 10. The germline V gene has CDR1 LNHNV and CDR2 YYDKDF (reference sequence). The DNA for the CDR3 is TGTGCCACCAGCAGAACACTAGCGGGGGGGGCTCCTTTCAATGAGCAGTTCTTC. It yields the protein CATSRTLAGGAPFNEQFF.

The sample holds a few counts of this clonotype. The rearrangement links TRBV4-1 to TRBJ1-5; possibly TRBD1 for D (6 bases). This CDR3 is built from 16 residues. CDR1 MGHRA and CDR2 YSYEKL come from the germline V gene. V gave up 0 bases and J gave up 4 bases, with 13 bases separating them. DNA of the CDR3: TGCGCCAGCAGCCAAGATCTCGGACAGTCTAATCAGCCCCAGCATTTT. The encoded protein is CASSQDLGQSNQPQHF.

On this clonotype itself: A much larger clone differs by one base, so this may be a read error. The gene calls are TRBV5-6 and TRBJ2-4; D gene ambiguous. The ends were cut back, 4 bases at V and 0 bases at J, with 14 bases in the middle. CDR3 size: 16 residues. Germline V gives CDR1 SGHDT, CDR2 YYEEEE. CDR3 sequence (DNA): TGTGCCAGCAGCACTGGAAAGTCTTTAGCCAAAAACATTCAGTACTTC. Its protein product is CASSTGKSLAKNIQYF.

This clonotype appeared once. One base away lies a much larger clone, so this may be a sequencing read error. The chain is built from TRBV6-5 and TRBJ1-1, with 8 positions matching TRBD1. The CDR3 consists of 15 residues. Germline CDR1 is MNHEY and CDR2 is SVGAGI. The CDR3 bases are TGTGCCAGCAGTTCGACAGGGGCCCAGAACACTAAAGCTTTCTTT. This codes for CASSSTGAQNTKAFF.

The DNA for the CDR3 is TGTGCAATCGGGACTAGCGGAAACAATGAGCAGTTCTTC. Encoded protein: CAIGTSGNNEQFF. The chain employs TRBV24-1 and TRBJ2-1; 11 bases match TRBD2. Germline V lookup: CDR1 KGHDR, CDR2 SFDVKD. There are 13 residues in the CDR3.

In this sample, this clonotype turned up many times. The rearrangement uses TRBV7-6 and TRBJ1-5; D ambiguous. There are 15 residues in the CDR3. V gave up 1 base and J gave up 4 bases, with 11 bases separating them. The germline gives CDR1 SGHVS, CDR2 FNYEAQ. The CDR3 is CASSLVYGLNQPQHF. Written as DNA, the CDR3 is TGTGCCAGCAGCTTAGTTTACGGACTGAATCAGCCCCAGCATTTT. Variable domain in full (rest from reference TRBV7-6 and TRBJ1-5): GAGVSQSPRYKVTKRGQDVALRCDPISGHVSLYWYRQALGQGPEFLTYFNYEAQQDKSGLPNDRFSAERPEGSISTLTIQRTEQRDSAMYRCASSLVYGLNQPQHFGDGTRLSIL.

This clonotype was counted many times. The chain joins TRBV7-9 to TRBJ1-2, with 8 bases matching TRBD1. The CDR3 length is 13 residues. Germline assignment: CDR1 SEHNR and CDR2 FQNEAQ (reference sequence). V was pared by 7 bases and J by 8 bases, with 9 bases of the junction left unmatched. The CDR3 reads CASKIDRGGGYTF. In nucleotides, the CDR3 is TGTGCCAGCAAAATAGACAGGGGAGGCGGCTACACCTTC.

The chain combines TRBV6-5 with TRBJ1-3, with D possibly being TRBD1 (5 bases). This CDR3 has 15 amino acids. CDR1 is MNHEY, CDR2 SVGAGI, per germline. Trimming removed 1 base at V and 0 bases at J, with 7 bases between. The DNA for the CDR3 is TGTGCCAGCAGTTACTACAGGTCCTCTGGAAACACCATATATTTT. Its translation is CASSYYRSSGNTIYF.

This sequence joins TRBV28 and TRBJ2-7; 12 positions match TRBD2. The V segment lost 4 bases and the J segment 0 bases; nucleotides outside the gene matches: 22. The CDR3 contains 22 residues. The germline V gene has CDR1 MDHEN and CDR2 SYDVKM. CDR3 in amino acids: CASSSRQIRGGTSGSNSYEQYF. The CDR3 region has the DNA TGTGCCAGCAGTTCACGACAGATACGAGGGGGGACTAGCGGGTCAAACTCCTACGAGCAGTACTTC.

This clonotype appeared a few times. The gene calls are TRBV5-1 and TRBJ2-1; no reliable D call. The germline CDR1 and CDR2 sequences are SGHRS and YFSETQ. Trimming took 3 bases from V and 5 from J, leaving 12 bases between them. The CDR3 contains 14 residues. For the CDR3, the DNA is TGCGCCAGCAGCTGGCGTGCAGCAGACAATGAGCAGTTCTTC. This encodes CASSWRAADNEQFF.